This entry lists 31 T cell receptor beta chains sequenced from one sample in a study of T-cell memory formation after mild COVID-19. Each CDR3 protein gets one entry after TCRdb re-called the 5' RACE reads with MiXCR. The data show 350,000 or so distinct CDR3 sequences, around 21% seen once. The sample taken for sequencing was PBMCs or a T cell subset sorted from them (not recorded which). Receptor source: an adult woman who had mild COVID-19 (a few samples of this study predate the infection). Cell type and time point are not known.

The rearrangement uses TRBV12-3 or TRBV12-4 and TRBJ2-7; TRBD2 matches at 7 bases. V shed 1 base, J shed 3 bases, and the junction held 15 bases outside the gene matches. The CDR3 consists of 18 residues. In DNA, the CDR3 is TGTGCCAGCAGTTTAGGACGCGTCATTGGTCTAGCGGACTACGAGCAGTACTTC. Translating gives CASSLGRVIGLADYEQYF.

Here the CDR3 DNA reads TGCGCCAGCAGCTTGGTCGGGGATCCGGCCTACGAGCAGTACTTC. Protein sequence: CASSLVGDPAYEQYF. This sequence joins TRBV5-1 and TRBJ2-7; maybe TRBD2 (5 bases). The V and J ends lost 0 bases and 2 bases respectively, with 12 bases between them. The CDR3 spans 15 residues. Germline lookup yields CDR1 SGHRS and CDR2 YFSETQ.

This clonotype was found a few times. The V gene is TRBV7-9, the J gene TRBJ2-1, with 11 bases identical to TRBD2. The V segment lost 8 bases and the J segment 6 bases; nucleotides outside the gene matches: 6. CDR1 and CDR2 from the germline V gene are SEHNR and FQNEAQ (reference sequence). The CDR3 spans 14 residues. The CDR3 here is CASFLAGGGNEQFF. The DNA for the CDR3 is TGTGCCAGCTTCCTAGCGGGAGGAGGCAATGAGCAGTTCTTC.

This clonotype has just one count. A much bigger clone sits one base away, suggesting this may be a read error. The chain uses TRBV12-3 or TRBV12-4 and TRBJ2-2, with a possible D match to TRBD2 (5 bases). The germline V and J ends were trimmed by 2 bases and 5 bases, with 15 bases remaining between them. CDR3 length: 16 amino acids. The chain's CDR3 is CASSLSGMVVTGELFF. The DNA for the CDR3 is TGTGCCAGCAGTTTATCCGGGATGGTTGTAACCGGGGAGCTGTTTTTT.

This clonotype was picked up a small number of times. The gene calls are TRBV7-8 and TRBJ2-3; TRBD1 agrees at 10 bases. Germline V gene data show CDR1 as SGHVS and CDR2 as FQNEAQ. Unmatched junction bases numbered 6, after V lost 3 bases and J lost 6 bases. The CDR3 is 15 amino acids. The chain's CDR3 is CASSFDRGPTDTQYF. The CDR3 bases are TGTGCCAGCAGCTTTGACAGGGGGCCCACGGATACGCAGTATTTT.

This clonotype was picked up a small number of times. The rearrangement links TRBV18 to TRBJ1-1; 9 nucleotides agree with TRBD1. Germline values: CDR1 KGHSH, CDR2 LQKENI. The CDR3 length is 19 residues. The V and J ends lost 5 bases and 1 base, in that order; junction bases with no gene match: 17. In nucleotides, the CDR3 is TGTGCCAGCTCAGCCCGGGACAGGGTTGATTCTGCCCGGAACACTGAAGCTTTCTTT. This codes for CASSARDRVDSARNTEAFF.

This clonotype has a handful of counts. The J gene is TRBJ2-2, the V gene TRBV4-2, with TRBD2 matching 15 bases. CDR3 length equals 19 residues. Germline values: CDR1 LGHNA, CDR2 YNFKEQ. The V segment lost 4 bases and the J segment 3 bases; nucleotides outside the gene matches: 9. CDR3 DNA sequence: TGTGCCAGCAGCCGGGGACTAGCGGGAGGTCCCGACCACACCGGGGAGCTGTTTTTT. Residues: CASSRGLAGGPDHTGELFF.

This clonotype was counted between two and nine times. The chain is built from TRBV20-1 and TRBJ1-1; the D gene is possibly TRBD1 (6 bases). The CDR3 consists of 14 residues. Germline lookup yields CDR1 DFQATT and CDR2 SNEGSKA (reference sequence). V lost 5 bases and J lost 3, with 16 bases in between. Written as DNA, the CDR3 is TGCAGTGCTCAGACGGGGGGGCGTCACACTGAAGCTTTCTTT. Protein: CSAQTGGRHTEAFF.

The V and J genes are TRBV5-1 and TRBJ1-4, with D perhaps matching TRBD1 (6 bases). The CDR3 consists of 13 residues. Germline lookup yields CDR1 SGHRS and CDR2 YFSETQ. V lost 7 bases and J 7 bases, leaving 14 bases between the germline ends. The CDR3 loop is CASRTGQGEKLFF. The CDR3 nucleotides read TGCGCCAGCCGCACAGGGCAGGGTGAAAAACTGTTTTTT.

This chain connects TRBV5-1 to TRBJ2-4; D is perhaps TRBD1 (5 bases). Germline assignment: CDR1 SGHRS and CDR2 YFSETQ. V lost 0 bases, J lost 0 bases, and 16 bases lay in between. The CDR3 has 18 amino acids. In DNA, the CDR3 is TGCGCCAGCAGCTTGGATTCCGCAGGGAATGTAGCCAAAAACATTCAGTACTTC. This encodes CASSLDSAGNVAKNIQYF.

The V and J genes are TRBV19 and TRBJ2-7, with 7 positions matching TRBD1. The CDR3 runs 14 residues. Germline CDR1 LNHDA, CDR2 SQIVND (reference sequence). Unmatched junction bases numbered 5, after V lost 4 bases and J lost 2 bases. CDR3 amino acids: CASSTRDSTYEQYF. CDR3 sequence (DNA): TGTGCCAGTAGTACCAGGGACAGTACCTACGAGCAGTACTTC.

There are a few counts of this clonotype. The J gene is TRBJ1-1, the V gene TRBV27; D gene uncertain. Germline CDR1 is MNHEY and CDR2 is SMNVEV (reference sequence). V lost 6 bases to trimming and J lost 4 bases, with 12 bases between them. This CDR3 contains 13 residues. This chain's CDR3 is CASRRASGTEAFF. CDR3 coding DNA: TGTGCCAGCAGACGGGCGAGTGGCACTGAAGCTTTCTTT.

The CDR3 DNA follows: TGCGCCAGCAGCCAAGGAGTCAGGGGGGCCCGTTACAATGAGCAGTTCTTC. Its protein is CASSQGVRGARYNEQFF. The rearrangement uses TRBV4-1 and TRBJ2-1, with a tentative D call TRBD1 (7 bases). CDR1 MGHRA and CDR2 YSYEKL come from the germline V gene. V was shortened by 1 base and J by 4 bases, with 17 bases between the two germline ends. The CDR3 sequence is 17 residues long.

This chain uses TRBV20-1 with TRBJ2-1; TRBD2 is a possible D gene (6 bases). The CDR3 runs to 16 residues. Between the trimmed V and J ends, which lost 0 bases and 5 bases, there was a span of 17 bases. Germline lookup yields CDR1 DFQATT and CDR2 SNEGSKA (reference sequence). The CDR3, as DNA: TGCAGTGCTAGAGATTTTGGGACTCTGGACGACAATGAGCAGTTCTTC. This gives the protein CSARDFGTLDDNEQFF.

This clonotype was detected a few times. V usage is TRBV9 and J usage is TRBJ2-2; TRBD2 agrees at 8 bases. Germline V gene lookup returns CDR1 SGDLS and CDR2 YYNGEE. The V segment lost 0 bases and the J segment 6 bases; nucleotides outside the gene matches: 19. The CDR3 is made up of 20 amino acids. DNA for the CDR3: TGTGCCAGCAGCGTAGCTACCGGGGTCATCGGGGGGGCGAAGGCCGGGGAGCTGTTTTTT. It encodes CASSVATGVIGGAKAGELFF.

The chain couples TRBV9 to TRBJ2-7, with TRBD1 identical over 9 bases. Germline lookup yields CDR1 SGDLS and CDR2 YYNGEE. CDR3 length: 16 residues. Losses at the gene ends were 3 bases for V and 2 bases for J; bases not matched to a gene: 9. CDR3 bases: TGTGCCAGCAGCGCAAGCCGGACAGGGGTTACCTACGAGCAGTACTTC. It yields the protein CASSASRTGVTYEQYF. The whole variable domain, filled in from reference TRBV9 and TRBJ2-7, reads DSGVTQTPKHLITATGQRVTLRCSPRSGDLSVYWYQQSLDQGLQFLIQYYNGEERAKGNILERFSAQQFPDLHSELNLSSLELGDSALYFCASSASRTGVTYEQYFGPGTRLTVT.

This clonotype has just a few counts. This rearrangement joins TRBV12-3 or TRBV12-4 to TRBJ2-1; D is uncertain. The length of the CDR3 is 11 residues. The ends were cut back, 4 bases at V and 5 bases at J, with 3 bases in the middle. The CDR3 nucleotides are TGTGCCAGCAGTTGGGACAATGAGCAGTTCTTC. Amino acids: CASSWDNEQFF.

This clonotype came up a few times. The chain links TRBV15 to TRBJ2-2, with a possible D match to TRBD2 (6 bases). This CDR3 has 16 amino acids. Germline V lookup: CDR1 LNHNV, CDR2 YYDKDF (reference sequence). The germline V and J ends were trimmed by 5 bases and 4 bases, with 17 bases remaining between them. The CDR3 DNA reads as TGTGCCACCAGCGCTAGACTAGACATCTCCACCGGGGAGCTGTTTTTT. The encoded protein is CATSARLDISTGELFF.

The V and J genes are TRBV9 and TRBJ2-1; 10 bases are a match to TRBD2. The V segment lost 3 bases and the J segment 0 bases; nucleotides outside the gene matches: 9. CDR1 and CDR2 from the germline V gene are SGDLS and YYNGEE. CDR3 length: 18 residues. CDR3 sequence: CASSGSGRFPRSYNEQFF. The CDR3 DNA follows: TGTGCCAGCAGCGGTAGCGGGAGGTTCCCTCGCTCCTACAATGAGCAGTTCTTC.

This clonotype was seen at least ten times. The chain carries TRBV4-3 and TRBJ2-3, with D possibly matching TRBD1 (6 bases). CDR3 length equals 14 residues. Trimming removed 4 bases at V and 4 bases at J, with 12 bases between. Germline V gene data show CDR1 as LGHNA and CDR2 as YSLEER. CDR3 sequence (DNA): TGCGCCAGCAGCCTAGGACAGATTTCAGATACGCAGTATTTT. Translated, it gives CASSLGQISDTQYF.

In this sample, this clonotype turned up once. This rearrangement joins TRBV6-7 to TRBJ2-1; 12 bases match TRBD2. TRBV6-7 belongs to the ORF category, with a function that is uncertain. This CDR3 region has 16 residues. V lost 4 bases and J lost 2; bases outside the gene matches: 3. The CDR3 nucleotides are TGTGCCAGCAGTTCCGGGACTAGCGGGCCCTACAATGAGCAGTTCTTC. Protein product: CASSSGTSGPYNEQFF.

This chain connects TRBV18 to TRBJ2-1; TRBD1 matches 8 bases. The trim removed 2 bases at V and 0 bases at J, leaving 3 bases unmatched. Per the germline V gene, CDR1 is KGHSH and CDR2 is LQKENI. This CDR3 contains 16 residues. CDR3 region: CASSPNTGGSYNEQFF. CDR3 bases: TGTGCCAGCTCACCAAACACAGGGGGCTCCTACAATGAGCAGTTCTTC.

In this sample, this clonotype turned up a few times. The chain is built from TRBV12-3 or TRBV12-4 and TRBJ1-4, with D perhaps matching TRBD1 (5 bases). The CDR3 is 15 amino acids. V was clipped by 3 bases and J by 8 bases, with 16 bases between them. CDR3 sequence reads: CASSFQRGREEKLFF. The CDR3 DNA is TGTGCCAGCAGTTTTCAGAGGGGACGAGAAGAAAAACTGTTTTTT.

This clonotype was seen repeatedly, ten times or more. The rearrangement joins TRBV29-1 to TRBJ2-7; the D gene is possibly TRBD2 (6 bases). The CDR3 runs 12 residues. V lost 7 bases, J lost 5 bases, and 15 bases lay in between. The germline V gene encodes CDR1 SQVTM and CDR2 ANQGSEA. The CDR3 here is CSAWDSGNEQYF. CDR3 bases: TGCAGCGCCTGGGACTCAGGGAACGAGCAGTACTTC.

This clonotype showed up many times. V usage is TRBV20-1 and J usage is TRBJ2-1; D ambiguous. This CDR3 is built from 12 residues. Germline-derived CDR1 and CDR2 are DFQATT and SNEGSKA (reference sequence). Trimming cost V 0 bases and J 10 bases, with 10 bases left between them. The CDR3 DNA reads as TGCAGTGCTAGAGACCTAGACCAGGAGCAGTTCTTC. This encodes CSARDLDQEQFF.

This clonotype was recorded once. The gene calls are TRBV18 and TRBJ2-3; unclear D gene. With 2 bases removed from V and 2 bases from J, the gap between germline ends came to 20 bases. The CDR3 has 18 residues. The germline gives CDR1 KGHSH, CDR2 LQKENI. CDR3 coding DNA: TGTGCCAGCTCACCAATTTACCGACGGAGATCCAACACAGATACGCAGTATTTT. This gives the protein CASSPIYRRRSNTDTQYF.

This clonotype was detected ten times or more. This chain joins TRBV7-9 and TRBJ1-1; D might be TRBD1 (6 bases). This CDR3 contains 13 residues. The germline V gene encodes CDR1 SEHNR and CDR2 FQNEAQ (reference sequence). Deletions cut 3 bases from V and 5 bases from J, with 10 bases between. The DNA of the CDR3 is TGTGCCAGCAGCTTGGGGGGCTTTACTGAAGCTTTCTTT. It specifies CASSLGGFTEAFF.

The chain links TRBV29-1 to TRBJ2-1; D is undetermined. V gave up 3 bases and J gave up 1 base, with 10 bases separating them. CDR1 is SQVTM, CDR2 ANQGSEA, per germline. CDR3 length: 14 residues. The CDR3 region has the DNA TGCAGCGTTGAGGATGTCAGTTCCTACAATGAGCAGTTCTTC. This encodes CSVEDVSSYNEQFF.

This clonotype has just a few counts. V usage is TRBV24-1 and J usage is TRBJ2-3; maybe TRBD1 (5 bases). This CDR3 comprises 12 residues. Trimming removed 3 bases at V and 6 bases at J, with 6 bases between. CDR1 and CDR2 (germline): KGHDR, SFDVKD. CDR3 region: CATSDQGDTQYF. CDR3 DNA sequence: TGTGCCACCAGTGATCAGGGCGATACGCAGTATTTT.

The rearrangement links TRBV30 to TRBJ2-1; TRBD2 agrees at 10 bases. V trimming: 2 bases; J trimming: 8 bases; junction bases outside the gene matches: 9. CDR3 length: 15 residues. CDR1 and CDR2 from the germline V gene are GTSNPN and SVGIG (reference sequence). Here the CDR3 reads CAWSPLAGERDEQFF. The CDR3 coding sequence is TGTGCCTGGAGTCCCCTAGCGGGAGAACGAGATGAGCAGTTCTTC.

The chain links TRBV4-1 to TRBJ2-1; 8 nucleotides line up with TRBD2. This CDR3 comprises 15 residues. V was pared by 2 bases and J by 5 bases, with 5 bases of the junction left unmatched. Looked up from germline, CDR1 is MGHRA and CDR2 is YSYEKL. The CDR3 loop reads CASSQPGGGNNEQFF. CDR3 nucleotides: TGCGCCAGCAGCCAACCTGGCGGGGGGAACAATGAGCAGTTCTTC.